This T cell receptor (beta chain) was documented in a study of blood T cell repertoires in COVID-19. V lost 4 bases and J lost 1; bases outside the gene matches: 2. CDR1 and CDR2 from the germline V gene are SGHNT and YYREEE (reference sequence). The CDR3 has 15 residues. Sequencing used immunoSEQ multiplex PCR; TCRdb keeps in-frame clones, though not all of them. The sample lists 130,000 or so clones, roughly 84% seen once, with about 4% in the top ten. This sequence joins TRBV5-4 and TRBJ2-3; 11 nucleotides agree with TRBD2. The sample comprised PBMCs or T cells enriched from blood (not recorded which). This receptor was taken from a woman aged 25 to 45 who had recovered from COVID-19. CDR3 coding DNA: TGTGCCAGCAGCAAGGGACTAGCGGGCACAGATACGCAGTATTTT. This encodes CASSKGLAGTDTQYF.